The 28 T cell receptor beta chains given below trace back to one sample, sequenced in a study of T cell repertoires in cytomegalovirus infection. TCRdb fed the reads into MiXCR, producing one record per CDR3 protein. The sample carries approximately 1,000,000 distinct CDR3 sequences, more than 25% recorded once. Antigens of these TCRs are unknown. This sample comprised cultured CD8+ T cells from PBMCs, obtained from culture after CMV antigen stimulation. The receptors derive from a human donor in good health (CMV status not recorded). Some clones in this sample may be carry-over from other donors' samples.

In DNA form, the CDR3 reads TGCGCCAGCAGCCAAGCCGATGGGGGTTCCTACGAGCAGTACTTC. It translates to CASSQADGGSYEQYF. The chain joins TRBV4-1 to TRBJ2-7; D might be TRBD1 or TRBD2, each matching 5 bases. The V end lost 1 base, the J end lost 1 base, and 11 bases lay between the germline ends. The CDR3 is 15 amino acids. The germline gives CDR1 MGHRA, CDR2 YSYEKL.

This clonotype was seen only a few times. This chain connects TRBV5-4 to TRBJ1-2; no definite D call. The V and J ends lost 0 bases and 1 base respectively, with 16 bases between them. This CDR3 spans 17 amino acids. From germline, CDR1 is SGHNT and CDR2 YYREEE (reference sequence). CDR3 in amino acids: CASSLEPQRKDNYGYTF. In DNA form, the CDR3 reads TGTGCCAGCAGCTTGGAGCCGCAGCGCAAGGATAACTATGGCTACACCTTC.

The chain combines TRBV6-1 with TRBJ2-7, with TRBD1 matching over 9 bases. The CDR3 runs to 16 residues. Germline CDR1 MNHNS, CDR2 SASEGT. J gave up 2 bases and V 5 bases, and 10 bases lay outside the gene matches. The CDR3, as DNA: TGTGCCAGCAGTTCTGGAGAAGGACAGGGGACCTACGAGCAGTACTTC. This gives the protein CASSSGEGQGTYEQYF.

The genes are TRBV3-1 and TRBJ2-7, with TRBD2 identical over 8 bases. The germline V gene encodes CDR1 LGHDT and CDR2 YNNKEL (reference sequence). The CDR3 is made up of 15 amino acids. V shed 2 bases and J 0 bases; nucleotides not matched to a gene: 3. The DNA of the CDR3 is TGTGCCAGCAGCCAAAATAGCGGGGCCTCCTACGAGCAGTACTTC. Amino acids: CASSQNSGASYEQYF.

The V and J genes are TRBV4-1 and TRBJ2-1; the D gene is possibly TRBD2 (6 bases). This CDR3 contains 18 residues. Trimming took off 1 base at V and 12 bases at J, with 28 bases between the two ends. Germline V gives CDR1 MGHRA, CDR2 YSYEKL. Here the CDR3 reads CASSQVPPPGTSAPGQFF. CDR3 coding DNA: TGCGCCAGCAGCCAAGTCCCCCCACCCGGGACTTCGGCGCCAGGGCAGTTCTTC.

V gene TRBV9 combines with J gene TRBJ1-1; 8 nucleotides line up with TRBD1. The germline CDR1 and CDR2 sequences are SGDLS and YYNGEE. The CDR3 runs to 16 residues. V shed 4 bases and J 7 bases; nucleotides not matched to a gene: 15. The CDR3 DNA reads as TGTGCCAGCAGCCCAGAACCGTTCAGGGGGCGAGGTGAAGCTTTCTTT. Protein sequence: CASSPEPFRGRGEAFF.

This chain links TRBV27 with TRBJ2-2, with D maybe TRBD1 (5 bases). CDR1 is MNHEY and CDR2 is SMNVEV in the germline V gene (reference sequence). The CDR3 has 14 residues. Between the trimmed V and J ends, which lost 2 bases and 4 bases, there was a span of 8 bases. The CDR3 sequence is CASSLGASTGELFF. The CDR3 DNA follows: TGTGCCAGCAGTTTAGGGGCGTCCACCGGGGAGCTGTTTTTT.

The CDR3 coding sequence is TGTGCCAGCAGTGATCGGACAGGGAGTGGCTACACCTTC. This sequence encodes CASSDRTGSGYTF. The genes are TRBV2 and TRBJ1-2, with 8 bases fitting TRBD1. The germline V gene encodes CDR1 SNHLY and CDR2 FYNNEI. After removal of 3 bases from V and 7 bases from J, the junction contained 4 bases not matched to a gene. The CDR3 is 13 residues long.

At least ten counts were recorded for this clonotype. The chain joins TRBV7-2 to TRBJ2-7; D might be TRBD2 (5 bases). Germline values: CDR1 SGHTA, CDR2 FQGNSA. The CDR3 is made up of 15 amino acids. V lost 2 bases, J lost 3 bases, and 14 bases lay in between. The CDR3, as DNA: TGTGCCAGCAGCTTAACTGGAGGACGGATCTACGAGCAGTACGTC. This sequence encodes CASSLTGGRIYEQYV.

This chain uses TRBV7-6 with TRBJ2-1; unclear D gene. Germline CDR1 SGHVS, CDR2 FNYEAQ. V was trimmed by 0 bases and J by 5 bases, leaving 8 bases between them. CDR3 length: 14 amino acids. The CDR3 coding sequence is TGTGCCAGCAGCTTAGCTCTGTTGAACAATGAGCAGTTCTTC. Protein product: CASSLALLNNEQFF.

This clonotype was recorded at least ten times. This chain connects TRBV7-9 to TRBJ1-2; D remains ambiguous. The V gene's germline CDR1 is SEHNR and CDR2 FQNEAQ (reference sequence). The CDR3 extends over 10 amino acids. The ends were cut back, 5 bases at V and 10 bases at J, with 8 bases in the middle. The CDR3 loop reads CASSDWAYTF. DNA of the CDR3: TGTGCCAGCAGCGACTGGGCCTACACCTTC.

This chain links TRBV4-1 with TRBJ1-2, with TRBD1 matching 9 bases. Trimming at V came to 3 bases and at J to 8 bases, leaving 7 bases not matched to a gene. Germline V gives CDR1 MGHRA, CDR2 YSYEKL. This CDR3 has 14 amino acids. The CDR3 spells CASSHRQGGDGYTF. The CDR3 DNA follows: TGCGCCAGCAGCCATCGACAGGGGGGGGACGGCTACACCTTC.

This clonotype was picked up a small number of times. The chain joins TRBV7-8 to TRBJ1-2; 7 nucleotides line up with TRBD1. The CDR3 extends over 15 amino acids. The V and J ends lost 1 base and 3 bases, in that order; junction bases with no gene match: 5. Germline V gives CDR1 SGHVS, CDR2 FQNEAQ. DNA of the CDR3: TGTGCCAGCAGCTTAGGACAGGGAGGCCACTATGGCTACACCTTC. Its protein is CASSLGQGGHYGYTF.

This chain links TRBV27 with TRBJ2-3, with D possibly matching TRBD1 (6 bases). The V gene lost 8 bases and the J gene lost 2 bases, with 20 bases spanning the gap. Germline CDR1 and CDR2: MNHEY and SMNVEV (reference sequence). The CDR3 spans 16 residues. DNA for the CDR3: TGTGCCAGCCGCCCAGGACAGTATTTTATCACAGATACGCAGTATTTT. Amino acid sequence: CASRPGQYFITDTQYF.

This clonotype has just one count. The chain is built from TRBV5-5 and TRBJ2-7; 7 nucleotides align to TRBD1. Germline CDR1 and CDR2: SGHKS and YYEKEE (reference sequence). The CDR3 has 15 amino acids. V trimming: 8 bases; J trimming: 5 bases; junction bases outside the gene matches: 16. This chain's CDR3 is CARPFRDSHFHEQYF. Written as DNA, the CDR3 is TGTGCCAGACCTTTCCGGGACAGCCATTTTCACGAGCAGTACTTC. Variable domain in full (rest from reference TRBV5-5 and TRBJ2-7): DAGVTQSPTHLIKTRGQQVTLRCSPISGHKSVSWYQQVLGQGPQFIFQYYEKEERGRGNFPDRFSARQFPNYSSELNVNALLLGDSALYLCARPFRDSHFHEQYFGPGTRLTVT.

CDR3 DNA: TGTGCCAGCATTCATACACTCTCATATAATTCACCCCTCCACTTT. Translating it yields CASIHTLSYNSPLHF. The chain recombines TRBV6-6 with TRBJ1-6; D gene uncertain. Germline lookup yields CDR1 MNHNY and CDR2 SVGAGI (reference sequence). V was cut by 7 bases and J by 4 bases, with 14 bases left in between. There are 15 residues in the CDR3.

This clonotype was picked up one time. The rearrangement links TRBV5-4 to TRBJ2-1; D is uncertain. The CDR3 is 12 amino acids. CDR1 is SGHNT and CDR2 is YYREEE in the germline V gene (reference sequence). Deletions cut 1 base from V and 8 bases from J, with 7 bases between. CDR3 region: CASSLKVDEQFF. Here the CDR3 DNA reads TGTGCCAGCAGCTTGAAGGTGGATGAGCAGTTCTTC.

The chain employs TRBV12-3 or TRBV12-4 and TRBJ1-5, with D perhaps matching TRBD1 (6 bases). CDR3 length equals 14 residues. Deletions cut 5 bases from V and 7 bases from J, with 15 bases between. The CDR3 nucleotides read TGTGCCAGCAGTGGACTGACAGGTACCCAGCCCCAGCATTTT. The encoded protein is CASSGLTGTQPQHF.

The rearrangement links TRBV9 to TRBJ2-3, with 11 bases fitting TRBD2. V lost 4 bases and J lost 5; bases outside the gene matches: 12. The CDR3 has 17 amino acids. Germline V gene lookup returns CDR1 SGDLS and CDR2 YYNGEE. The CDR3 region has the DNA TGTGCCAGCAGCCCCAGCGGTAGCGGGGGGGCACAAGATACGCAGTATTTT. Its protein is CASSPSGSGGAQDTQYF. Supplemented by reference TRBV9 and TRBJ2-3, the full variable domain reads DSGVTQTPKHLITATGQRVTLRCSPRSGDLSVYWYQQSLDQGLQFLIQYYNGEERAKGNILERFSAQQFPDLHSELNLSSLELGDSALYFCASSPSGSGGAQDTQYFGPGTRLTVL.

The chain links TRBV6-2 or TRBV6-3 to TRBJ2-7; 11 bases align to TRBD1. V lost 0 bases to trimming and J lost 3 bases; unmatched junction nucleotides: 10. The CDR3 covers 18 residues. Looked up from germline, CDR1 is MNHEY and CDR2 is SVGEGT. The CDR3 reads CASSYSVDGTGGFYEQYV. CDR3 bases: TGTGCCAGCAGTTACTCGGTTGACGGGACAGGGGGATTCTACGAGCAGTACGTC.

J is TRBJ2-7 and V is TRBV7-4; 7 bases are a match to TRBD1. In germline, CDR1 is SGHVT, CDR2 SQSDAQ. This CDR3 is 16 amino acids long. V shed 1 base, J shed 5 bases, and the junction held 11 bases outside the gene matches. CDR3 protein: CASSLGSMTGKNEQYV. CDR3 sequence (DNA): TGTGCCAGCAGCTTAGGATCAATGACAGGGAAGAACGAGCAGTACGTC.

J is TRBJ1-2 and V is TRBV6-6, with TRBD1 as a possible D gene (6 bases). Trimming removed 8 bases at V and 12 bases at J, with 25 bases between. This CDR3 contains 14 residues. The germline V gene has CDR1 MNHNY and CDR2 SVGAGI (reference sequence). The CDR3, as DNA: TGTGCCAGCGGATGGCAGGGGCCGCGGGGTGAGGACACCTTC. The encoded protein is CASGWQGPRGEDTF.

This rearrangement joins TRBV9 to TRBJ1-6; D uncertain. Trimming removed 1 base from V and 8 bases from J, with 10 bases in between. This CDR3 has 14 residues. Germline V lookup: CDR1 SGDLS, CDR2 YYNGEE. The CDR3 DNA follows: TGTGCCAGCAGCGTATCTGGGGTATATTCACCCCTCCACTTT. As protein: CASSVSGVYSPLHF.

The chain has TRBV6-5 and TRBJ2-7; 7 bases line up with TRBD1. The V segment lost 5 bases and the J segment 3 bases; nucleotides outside the gene matches: 4. The CDR3 is made up of 13 amino acids. Germline V CDR1 and CDR2: MNHEY, SVGAGI. In DNA form, the CDR3 reads TGTGCCAGCAGTCGAGGGGGCATCTACGAGCAGTACGTC. Amino acids: CASSRGGIYEQYV.

This clonotype was recorded at least ten times. This chain joins TRBV6-1 and TRBJ1-5; 11 bases fit TRBD1. J was trimmed by 5 bases and V by 4 bases; bases with no gene match: 4. Germline lookup yields CDR1 MNHNS and CDR2 SASEGT. This CDR3 has 15 amino acids. The DNA of the CDR3 is TGTGCCAGCAGTGCCTGGACAGGGGGCGATCAGCCCCAGCATTTT. It is translated as CASSAWTGGDQPQHF.

As concerns this clonotype: The junction differs from germline at one of its ends, possibly a read error. The chain has TRBV7-6 and TRBJ1-1, with 7 bases fitting TRBD1. From germline, CDR1 is SGHVS and CDR2 FNYEAQ. The CDR3 length is 14 residues. DNA of the CDR3: TGTGCCAACAGCTCCAGGGACAGTAACACTGAAGCTTTCTTT. This translates into CANSSRDSNTEAFF.

This clonotype occurred a few times. The rearrangement uses TRBV7-9 and TRBJ1-6, with TRBD1 matching 8 bases. The germline V gene has CDR1 SEHNR and CDR2 FQNEAQ (reference sequence). V was clipped by 6 bases and J by 8 bases; unmatched bases: 6. The CDR3 length is 14 residues. The CDR3 DNA sequence: TGTGCCAGCAGAGGACAGGGTGGTTATTCACCCCTCCACTTT. Amino acids: CASRGQGGYSPLHF.

This chain connects TRBV7-9 to TRBJ1-4; 10 positions agree with TRBD1. The CDR3 loop spans 17 amino acids. The germline V gene has CDR1 SEHNR and CDR2 FQNEAQ (reference sequence). With 5 bases clipped from V and 0 bases from J, the junction kept 6 bases outside the gene matches. The CDR3 DNA reads TGTGCCAGCAGCGAAGACAGGGGGCCCTCAACTAATGAAAAACTGTTTTTT. Amino acids: CASSEDRGPSTNEKLFF.